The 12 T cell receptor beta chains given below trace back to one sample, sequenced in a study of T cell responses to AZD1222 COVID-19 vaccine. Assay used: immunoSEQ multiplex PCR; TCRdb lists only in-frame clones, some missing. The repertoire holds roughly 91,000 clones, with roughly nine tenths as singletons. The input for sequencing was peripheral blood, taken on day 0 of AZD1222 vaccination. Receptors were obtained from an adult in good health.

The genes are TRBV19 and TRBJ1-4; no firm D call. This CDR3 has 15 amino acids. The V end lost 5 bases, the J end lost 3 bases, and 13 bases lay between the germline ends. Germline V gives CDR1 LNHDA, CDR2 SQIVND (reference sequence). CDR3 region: CASSPQRAANEKLFF. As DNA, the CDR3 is TGTGCCAGTAGTCCCCAAAGGGCCGCTAATGAAAAACTGTTTTTT.

Here the CDR3 reads CADSSGQTTDTQYF. CDR3 sequence (DNA): TGTGCCGACTCTAGCGGGCAGACCACAGATACGCAGTATTTT. This chain joins TRBV2 and TRBJ2-3, with TRBD2 matching 8 bases. The length of the CDR3 is 14 residues. The germline V gene has CDR1 SNHLY and CDR2 FYNNEI. The V gene end was trimmed by 11 bases and the J gene end by 2 bases; junction bases not matched to a gene: 9.

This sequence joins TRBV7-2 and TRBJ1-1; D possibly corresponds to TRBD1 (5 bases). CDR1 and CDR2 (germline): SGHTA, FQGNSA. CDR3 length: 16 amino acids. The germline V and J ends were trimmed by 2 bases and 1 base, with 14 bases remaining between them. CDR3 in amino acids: CASSLYRQNRNTEAFF. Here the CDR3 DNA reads TGTGCCAGCAGCTTATATCGACAGAACAGGAACACTGAAGCTTTCTTT.

As DNA, the CDR3 is TGTGCCAGCAGCCCCCGAGGCGGGACAGGGCCGACTGAAGCTTTCTTT. The encoded protein is CASSPRGGTGPTEAFF. The chain employs TRBV7-9 and TRBJ1-1, with TRBD1 identical over 9 bases. The germline V gene encodes CDR1 SEHNR and CDR2 FQNEAQ (reference sequence). The J segment lost 5 bases and the V segment lost 5 bases, leaving 12 bases of the junction unmatched. The CDR3 totals 16 residues.

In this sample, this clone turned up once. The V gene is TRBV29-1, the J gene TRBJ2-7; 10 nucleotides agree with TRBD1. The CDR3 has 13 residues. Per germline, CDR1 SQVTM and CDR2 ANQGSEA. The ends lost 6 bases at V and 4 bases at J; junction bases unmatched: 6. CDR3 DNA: TGCAGCGTCCCGGGACAGGGGATTTACGAGCAGTACTTC. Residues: CSVPGQGIYEQYF.

CDR3 sequence (DNA): TGTGCCAGCAGTTTAACAGGGAGGGTCGATGAAAAACTGTTTTTT. Translation gives CASSLTGRVDEKLFF. The rearrangement joins TRBV6-6 to TRBJ1-4; maybe TRBD1 (6 bases). The germline V gene encodes CDR1 MNHNY and CDR2 SVGAGI (reference sequence). V was trimmed by 4 bases and J by 6 bases, leaving 15 bases between them. The length of the CDR3 is 15 residues.

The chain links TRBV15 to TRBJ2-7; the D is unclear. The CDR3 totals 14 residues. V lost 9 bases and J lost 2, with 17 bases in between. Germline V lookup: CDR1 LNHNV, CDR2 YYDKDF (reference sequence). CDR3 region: CATSLMAGAYEQYF. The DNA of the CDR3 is TGTGCCACTAGCTTGATGGCAGGAGCCTACGAGCAGTACTTC.

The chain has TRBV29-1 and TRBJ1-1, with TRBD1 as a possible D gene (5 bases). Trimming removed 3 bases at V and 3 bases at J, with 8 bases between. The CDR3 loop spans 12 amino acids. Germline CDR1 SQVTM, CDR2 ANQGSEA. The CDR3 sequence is CSVEGRDTEAFF. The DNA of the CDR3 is TGCAGCGTTGAGGGCAGGGACACTGAAGCTTTCTTT.

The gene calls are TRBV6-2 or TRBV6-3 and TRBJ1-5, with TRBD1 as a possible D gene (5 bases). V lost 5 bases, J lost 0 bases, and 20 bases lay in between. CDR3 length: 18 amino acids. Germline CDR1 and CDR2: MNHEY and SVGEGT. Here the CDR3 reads CASSPGGLAPYSNQPQHF. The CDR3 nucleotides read TGTGCCAGCAGTCCCGGGGGACTCGCCCCTTATAGCAATCAGCCCCAGCATTTT.

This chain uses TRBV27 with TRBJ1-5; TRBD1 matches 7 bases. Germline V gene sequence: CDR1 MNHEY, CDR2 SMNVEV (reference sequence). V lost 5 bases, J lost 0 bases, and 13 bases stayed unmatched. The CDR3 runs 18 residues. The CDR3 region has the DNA TGTGCCAGCAGTACCGAGACAGGGAGAAGGGGTAGCAATCAGCCCCAGCATTTT. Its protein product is CASSTETGRRGSNQPQHF.

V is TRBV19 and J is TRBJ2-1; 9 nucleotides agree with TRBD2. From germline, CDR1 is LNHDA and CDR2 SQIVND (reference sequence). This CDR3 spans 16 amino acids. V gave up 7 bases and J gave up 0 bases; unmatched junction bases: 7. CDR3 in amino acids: CASTDLAGSSYNEQFF. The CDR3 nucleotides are TGTGCCAGTACCGACCTAGCGGGGTCCTCCTACAATGAGCAGTTCTTC.

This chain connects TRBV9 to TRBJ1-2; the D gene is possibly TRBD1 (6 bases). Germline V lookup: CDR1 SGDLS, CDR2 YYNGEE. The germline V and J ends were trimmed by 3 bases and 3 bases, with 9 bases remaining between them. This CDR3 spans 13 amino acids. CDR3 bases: TGTGCCAGCAGCGCACAGGGATACTATGGCTACACCTTC. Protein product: CASSAQGYYGYTF.